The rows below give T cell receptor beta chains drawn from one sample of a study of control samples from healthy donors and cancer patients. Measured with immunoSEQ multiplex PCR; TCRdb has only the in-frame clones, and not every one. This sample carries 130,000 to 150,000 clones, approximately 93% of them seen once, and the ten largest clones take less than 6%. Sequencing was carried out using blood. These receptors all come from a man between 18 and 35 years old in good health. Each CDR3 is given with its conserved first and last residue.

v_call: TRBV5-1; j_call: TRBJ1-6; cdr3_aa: CASSLGVGVAKRGSPLHF
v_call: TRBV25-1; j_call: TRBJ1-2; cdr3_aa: CASSDWDRVQGYGYTF
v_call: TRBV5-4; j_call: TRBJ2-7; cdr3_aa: CASSFLTSPYEQYF
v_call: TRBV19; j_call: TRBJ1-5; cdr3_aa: CASTSGTGDGVSNQPQHF
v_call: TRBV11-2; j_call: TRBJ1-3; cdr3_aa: CASSSWDRGNTIYF
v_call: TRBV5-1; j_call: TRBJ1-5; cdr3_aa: CASSLTGHQPQHF
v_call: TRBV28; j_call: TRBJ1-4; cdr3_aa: CASSFRTEVREKLFF
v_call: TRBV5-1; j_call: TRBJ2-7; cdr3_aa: CASSLDGTYEQYF
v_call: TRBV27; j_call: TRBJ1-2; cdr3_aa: CASSLQGDYGYTF
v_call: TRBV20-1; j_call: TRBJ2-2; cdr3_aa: CSASSGHGELFF
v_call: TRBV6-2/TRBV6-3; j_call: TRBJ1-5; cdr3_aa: CASSYRVNQPQHF
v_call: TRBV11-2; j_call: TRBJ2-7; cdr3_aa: CASSYSQGRAYEQYF
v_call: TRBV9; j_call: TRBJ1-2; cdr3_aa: CASSDSYGYTF
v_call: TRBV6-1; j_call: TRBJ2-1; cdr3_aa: CASSDTGGGKQFF
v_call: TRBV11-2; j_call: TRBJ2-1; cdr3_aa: CASSTWTSVGLYEQFF
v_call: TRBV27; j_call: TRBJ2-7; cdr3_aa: CASSLHFRLAAYEQYF
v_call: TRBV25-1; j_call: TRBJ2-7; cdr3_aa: CASETGADLSYEQYF
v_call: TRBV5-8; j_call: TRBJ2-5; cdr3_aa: CASHYGLYQETQYF
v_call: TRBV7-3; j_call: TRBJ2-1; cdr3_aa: CASSLGLAGYNEQFF
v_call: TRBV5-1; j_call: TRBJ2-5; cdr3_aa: CASSLEGGTQYF
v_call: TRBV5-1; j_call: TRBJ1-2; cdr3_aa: CASSPSGTNYGYTF
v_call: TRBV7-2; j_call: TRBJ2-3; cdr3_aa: CASSSRTSGRPKRTDTQYF
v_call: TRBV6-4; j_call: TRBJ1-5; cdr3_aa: CASRKSSLGGNQPQHF
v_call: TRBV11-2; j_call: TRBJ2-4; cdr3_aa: CASSLFKRGANIQYF
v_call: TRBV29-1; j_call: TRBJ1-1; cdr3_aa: CSVDLTQGYHMNTEAFF
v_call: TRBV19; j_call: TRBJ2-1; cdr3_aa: CASSMVAGGYNEQFF
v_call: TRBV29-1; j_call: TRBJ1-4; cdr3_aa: CSVEVNGRGEKLFF
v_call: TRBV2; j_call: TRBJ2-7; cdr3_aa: CASSERQGPGVEQYF
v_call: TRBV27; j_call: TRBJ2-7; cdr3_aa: CASSPRGGAYEQYF
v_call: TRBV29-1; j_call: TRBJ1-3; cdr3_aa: CSVGGTGGAGGNTIYF
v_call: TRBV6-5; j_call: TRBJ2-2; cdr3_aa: CASKQVTGELFF
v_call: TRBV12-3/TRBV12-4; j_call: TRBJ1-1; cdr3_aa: CATEKNGVTEAFF
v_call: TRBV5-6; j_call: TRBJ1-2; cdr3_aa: CASSLVQDHYGYTF
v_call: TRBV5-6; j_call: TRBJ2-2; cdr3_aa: CASSLLVSEEELFF
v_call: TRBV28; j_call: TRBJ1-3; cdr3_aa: CASSTTSAGTGNTIYF
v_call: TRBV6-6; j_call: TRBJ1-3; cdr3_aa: CASSPESALLDSGNTIYF
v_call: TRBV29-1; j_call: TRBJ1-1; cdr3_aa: CSASWGQNTEAFF
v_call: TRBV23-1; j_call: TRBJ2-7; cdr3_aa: CASRPLYEQYF
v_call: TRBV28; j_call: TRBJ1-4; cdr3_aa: CASSLSGGEDEKLFF
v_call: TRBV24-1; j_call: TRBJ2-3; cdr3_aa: CATSDPWGRDTDTQYF
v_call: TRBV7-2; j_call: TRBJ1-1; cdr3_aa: CASSLSPGRGLALNTEAFF
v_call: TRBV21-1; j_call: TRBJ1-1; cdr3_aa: CASSKRKGTTLTSRKAFF
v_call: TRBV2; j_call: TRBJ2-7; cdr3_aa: CASSPGTPRYEQYF
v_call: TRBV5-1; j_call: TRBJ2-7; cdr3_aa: CASSWTGTGVEQYF
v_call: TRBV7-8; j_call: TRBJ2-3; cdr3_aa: CASSSRDGGRTDTQYF
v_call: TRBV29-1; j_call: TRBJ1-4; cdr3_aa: CSVGDDSTNEKLFF
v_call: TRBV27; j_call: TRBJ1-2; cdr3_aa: CASSLSTGTYGYTF
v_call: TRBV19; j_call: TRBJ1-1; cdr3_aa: CASSIPLNSGLAEAFF
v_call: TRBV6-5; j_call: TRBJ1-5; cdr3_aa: CASSYSQSQPQHF
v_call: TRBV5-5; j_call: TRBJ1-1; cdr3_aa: CASSLGWLNTEAFF
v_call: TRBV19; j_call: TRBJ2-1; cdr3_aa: CASSKTSGYNEQFF
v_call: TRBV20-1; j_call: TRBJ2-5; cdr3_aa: CSASNRRLAGGRETQYF
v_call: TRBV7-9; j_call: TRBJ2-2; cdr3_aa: CASSLFPGANTGELFF